The source of this T cell receptor beta chain is a study of CD8 T cells in ankylosing spondylitis. Whole-study findings and limits: The authors reported significant enrichment of disease-linked clones in matched ankylosing spondylitis synovial fluid. A subset of motif variants has previously been described in the synovial fluid and blood of reactive arthritis.

Quantitative 5'-RACE with molecular barcodes generated TCR beta libraries. One entry per CDR3 protein results from TCRdb running MiXCR on the 5' RACE reads. This sample carries 200,000 to 250,000 distinct CDR3 sequences, 8% to 9% of them seen once, and the ten largest clones take 4% to 5%. Germline-derived CDR1 and CDR2 are MNHEY and SMNVEV (reference sequence). The junction had 9 bases not matched to a gene; V was cut back by 5 bases and J by 5 bases. This CDR3 region has 15 residues. On this clonotype: Its antigen is unidentified.

Sequenced: blood, either unsorted or a sorted T cell fraction (not recorded which). This sequence joins TRBV27 and TRBJ1-5; 7 bases agree with TRBD1. The TCR originated in a female donor with ankylosing spondylitis or in good health (not recorded which). The CDR3 sequence is CASSRQGGRDQPQHF. In nucleotides, the CDR3 is TGTGCCAGCAGTCGGCAGGGGGGTAGGGATCAGCCCCAGCATTTT.